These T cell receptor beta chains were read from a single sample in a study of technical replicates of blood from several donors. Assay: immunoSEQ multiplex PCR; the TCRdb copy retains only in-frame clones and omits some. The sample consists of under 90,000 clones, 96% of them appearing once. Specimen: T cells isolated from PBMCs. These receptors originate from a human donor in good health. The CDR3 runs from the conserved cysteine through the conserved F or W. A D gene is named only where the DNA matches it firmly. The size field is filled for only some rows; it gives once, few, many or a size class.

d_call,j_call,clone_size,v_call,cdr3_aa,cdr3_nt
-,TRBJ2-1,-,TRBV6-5,CASSSEEGRKHEQFF,TGTGCCAGCAGTTCCGAGGAGGGAAGGAAACATGAGCAGTTCTTC
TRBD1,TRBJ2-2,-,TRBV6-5,CASRSQGTGELFF,TGTGCCAGCAGGTCACAGGGGACCGGGGAGCTGTTTTTT
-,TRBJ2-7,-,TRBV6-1,CASTGITYEQYF,TGTGCCAGCACCGGGATCACCTACGAGCAGTACTTC
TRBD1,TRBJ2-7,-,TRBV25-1,CATGTGFHEQYF,TGTGCCACCGGGACAGGGTTCCACGAGCAGTACTTC
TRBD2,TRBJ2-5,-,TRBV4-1,CASSQGNGGAGETQYF,TGCGCCAGCAGCCAAGGGAACGGGGGGGCGGGGGAGACCCAGTACTTC
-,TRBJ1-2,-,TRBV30,CAWRKGFVSVNYGYTF,TGTGCCTGGAGGAAGGGGTTTGTTTCAGTTAACTATGGCTACACCTTC
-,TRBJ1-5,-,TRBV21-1,CASSKRSGRSSQPQHF,TGTGCCAGCAGCAAAAGAAGCGGGAGGTCTTCCCAGCCCCAGCATTTT
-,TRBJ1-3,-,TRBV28,CASSLIPLAGNTIYF,TGTGCCAGCAGTTTAATTCCCCTTGCTGGAAACACCATATATTTT
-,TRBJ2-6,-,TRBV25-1,CASSAFEGSGANVLTF,TGTGCCAGCAGTGCGTTTGAGGGCTCAGGGGCCAACGTCCTGACTTTC
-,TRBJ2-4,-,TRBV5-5,CASSLALAKNIQYF,TGTGCCAGCAGCTTGGCCCTTGCCAAAAACATTCAGTACTTC
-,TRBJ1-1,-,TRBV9,CASSPRSGVPTEAFF,TGTGCCAGCAGCCCAAGATCAGGGGTTCCCACTGAAGCTTTCTTT
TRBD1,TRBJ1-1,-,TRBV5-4,CASSLRDRETEAFF,TGTGCCAGCAGCCTCCGGGACAGAGAAACTGAAGCTTTCTTT
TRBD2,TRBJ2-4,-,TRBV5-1,CASSKGTSGRDKNIQYF,TGCGCCAGCAGCAAAGGGACTAGCGGGAGGGACAAAAACATTCAGTACTTC
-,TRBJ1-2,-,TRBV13,CASSLEKSLRHLGYTF,TGTGCCAGCAGCTTAGAAAAGTCGTTGAGGCACCTGGGCTACACCTTC
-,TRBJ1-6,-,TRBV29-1,CSVGRERNSPLHF,TGCAGCGTTGGGAGGGAACGTAATTCACCCCTCCACTTT
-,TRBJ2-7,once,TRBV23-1,CASSQLPPGVPYEQYF,TGCGCCAGCAGTCAATTACCCCCGGGGGTACCCTACGAGCAGTACTTC
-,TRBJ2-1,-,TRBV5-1,CASAYYNEQFF,TGCGCCAGCGCGTATTACAATGAGCAGTTCTTC
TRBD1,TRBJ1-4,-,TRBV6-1,CASSVGTANEKLFF,TGTGCCAGCAGTGTAGGGACAGCTAATGAAAAACTGTTTTTT
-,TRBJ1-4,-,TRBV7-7,CASSSGGPSEKLFF,TGTGCCAGCAGCTCCGGGGGACCTTCTGAAAAACTGTTTTTT
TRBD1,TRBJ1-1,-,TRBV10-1,CASSPTTGGETEAFF,TGCGCCAGCAGTCCAACTACAGGGGGCGAGACTGAAGCTTTCTTT
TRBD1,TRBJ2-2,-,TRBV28,CASHDRGNTGELFF,TGTGCCAGCCACGACAGGGGAAACACCGGGGAGCTGTTTTTT
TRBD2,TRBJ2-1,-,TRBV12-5,CASSSGTSNEQFF,TGTGCTAGTAGTAGCGGGACGAGCAATGAGCAGTTCTTC
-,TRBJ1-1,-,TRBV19,CASSKYRAGNTEAFF,TGTGCCAGTAGTAAATACAGGGCCGGGAACACTGAAGCTTTCTTT
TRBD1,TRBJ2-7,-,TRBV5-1,CASRFGTGGSYEQYF,TGCGCCAGCAGGTTCGGGACAGGGGGATCCTACGAGCAGTACTTC
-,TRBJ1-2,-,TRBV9,CASSVWITGSTNYGYTF,TGTGCCAGCAGCGTATGGATTACAGGGAGTACTAACTATGGCTACACCTTC
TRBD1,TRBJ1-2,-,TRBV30,CAWNRAPEGTGYRKNYGYTF,TGTGCCTGGAATCGGGCCCCCGAGGGGACAGGATACCGGAAAAACTATGGCTACACCTTC
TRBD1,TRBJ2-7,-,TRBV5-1,CASSSTRTGSYEQYF,TGCGCCAGCAGCTCTACGCGGACAGGGTCCTACGAGCAGTACTTC
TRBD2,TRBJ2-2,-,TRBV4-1,CASSHHLSGGPNTGELFF,TGCGCCAGCAGCCATCATCTAAGCGGGGGGCCTAACACCGGGGAGCTGTTTTTT
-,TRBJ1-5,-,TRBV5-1,CASSLWGGPNQPQHF,TGCGCCAGCAGCTTATGGGGGGGCCCAAATCAGCCCCAGCATTTT
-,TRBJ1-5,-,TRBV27,CASSLKGSQPQHF,TGTGCCAGCAGTTTAAAAGGGAGTCAGCCCCAGCATTTT
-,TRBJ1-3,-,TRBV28,CASSLFGGGAGNTIYF,TGTGCCAGCAGTTTATTTGGGGGGGGTGCTGGAAACACCATATATTTT
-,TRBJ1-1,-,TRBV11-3,CASSLATPRVNTEAFF,TGTGCCAGCAGCTTAGCAACCCCTCGGGTAAACACTGAAGCTTTCTTT
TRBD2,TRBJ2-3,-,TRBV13,CASSYTSGGTDTQYF,TGTGCCAGCAGCTACACTAGCGGAGGCACAGATACGCAGTATTTT
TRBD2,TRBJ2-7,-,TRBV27,CASRIAGHSYEQYF,TGTGCCAGCAGAATAGCGGGGCACTCCTACGAGCAGTACTTC
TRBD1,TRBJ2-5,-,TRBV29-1,CSASDRDSQSRLDSQETQYF,TGCAGCGCCTCGGACAGGGATTCCCAAAGCCGCCTAGATTCGCAAGAGACCCAGTACTTC
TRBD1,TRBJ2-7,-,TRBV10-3,CAISETRGTGYEQYF,TGTGCCATCAGTGAGACTCGCGGGACAGGCTACGAGCAGTACTTC
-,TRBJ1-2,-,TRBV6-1,CASRGLGGANYGYTF,TGTGCCAGCAGGGGGCTGGGGGGAGCTAACTATGGCTACACCTTC
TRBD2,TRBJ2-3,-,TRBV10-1,CASSESTTGGTAGVPTDTQYF,TGCGCCAGCAGTGAGTCGACGACGGGGGGAACAGCGGGAGTTCCCACAGATACGCAGTATTTT
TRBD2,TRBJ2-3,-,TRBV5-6,CASSLRLAGGSTDTQYF,TGTGCCAGCAGCTTGAGACTAGCGGGGGGGTCCACAGATACGCAGTATTTT
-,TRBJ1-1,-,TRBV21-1,CASSKKGDRDAEAFF,TGTGCCAGCAGCAAAAAGGGGGACAGGGACGCTGAAGCTTTCTTT
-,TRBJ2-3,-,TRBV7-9,CASSFGRWTNKSDTQYF,TGTGCCAGCAGCTTCGGACGATGGACAAACAAGTCGGATACGCAGTATTTT
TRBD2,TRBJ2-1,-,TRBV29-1,CSVEGSGLYNEQFF,TGCAGCGTTGAGGGTAGCGGGCTCTACAATGAGCAGTTCTTC
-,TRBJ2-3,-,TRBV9,CASSVDQGSTDTQYF,TGTGCCAGCAGCGTAGATCAGGGTAGCACAGATACGCAGTATTTT
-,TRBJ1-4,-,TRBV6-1,CASSLPVTTNEKLFF,TGTGCCAGCAGTCTCCCGGTCACAACTAATGAAAAACTGTTTTTT
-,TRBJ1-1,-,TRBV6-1,CASGATWNTEAFF,TGTGCCAGTGGGGCCACGTGGAACACTGAAGCTTTCTTT
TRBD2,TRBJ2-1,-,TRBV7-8,CASSTTAGGYNEQFF,TGTGCCAGCAGCACGACAGCGGGGGGGTACAATGAGCAGTTCTTC
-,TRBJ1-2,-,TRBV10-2,CASSVGLQGDFFYGYTF,TGCGCCAGCAGTGTGGGCCTACAGGGAGATTTCTTCTATGGCTACACCTTC
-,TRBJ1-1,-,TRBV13,CASSLVQGGAFF,TGTGCCAGCAGCTTAGTACAGGGAGGGGCTTTCTTT
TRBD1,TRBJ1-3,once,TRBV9,CASSGGQGSASGNTIYF,TGTGCCAGCAGCGGCGGACAGGGGAGTGCCTCTGGAAACACCATATATTTT
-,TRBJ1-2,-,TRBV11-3,CASSPRGTYGYTF,TGTGCCAGCAGCCCCAGGGGCACCTATGGCTACACCTTC
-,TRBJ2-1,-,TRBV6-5,CASSYSRSTGSNEQFF,TGTGCCAGCAGTTACTCTAGGAGTACTGGGAGCAATGAGCAGTTCTTC
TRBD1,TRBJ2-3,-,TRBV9,CASSPRTGSDTQYF,TGTGCCAGCAGCCCTCGGACAGGGTCAGATACGCAGTATTTT
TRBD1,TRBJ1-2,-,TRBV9,CASTSGTGDDYGYTF,TGTGCCAGCACGTCCGGGACAGGGGATGACTATGGCTACACCTTC
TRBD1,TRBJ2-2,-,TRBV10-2,CASKLAGTGGTGELFF,TGCGCCAGCAAACTTGCCGGGACAGGGGGTACCGGGGAGCTGTTTTTT
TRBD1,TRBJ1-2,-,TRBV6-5,CASSRQGAGGYTF,TGTGCCAGCAGCCGACAGGGGGCTGGTGGCTACACCTTC
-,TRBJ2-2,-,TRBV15,CATSSTSTRVYTGELFF,TGTGCCACCAGCAGCACCTCAACCAGGGTCTACACCGGGGAGCTGTTTTTT
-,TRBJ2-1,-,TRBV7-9,CASSWGLRLDDEQFF,TGTGCCAGCAGCTGGGGACTTCGACTCGACGATGAGCAGTTCTTC
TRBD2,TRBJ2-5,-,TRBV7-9,CASSPGRERETQYF,TGTGCCAGCTCCCCAGGGCGGGAGCGAGAGACCCAGTACTTC
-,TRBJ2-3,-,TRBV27,CASSPRTEFTDTQYF,TGTGCCAGCAGTCCCCGGACTGAATTCACAGATACGCAGTATTTT
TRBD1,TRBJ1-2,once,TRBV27,CASSWDRASGYTF,TGTGCCAGCAGTTGGGACAGGGCGTCGGGCTACACCTTC